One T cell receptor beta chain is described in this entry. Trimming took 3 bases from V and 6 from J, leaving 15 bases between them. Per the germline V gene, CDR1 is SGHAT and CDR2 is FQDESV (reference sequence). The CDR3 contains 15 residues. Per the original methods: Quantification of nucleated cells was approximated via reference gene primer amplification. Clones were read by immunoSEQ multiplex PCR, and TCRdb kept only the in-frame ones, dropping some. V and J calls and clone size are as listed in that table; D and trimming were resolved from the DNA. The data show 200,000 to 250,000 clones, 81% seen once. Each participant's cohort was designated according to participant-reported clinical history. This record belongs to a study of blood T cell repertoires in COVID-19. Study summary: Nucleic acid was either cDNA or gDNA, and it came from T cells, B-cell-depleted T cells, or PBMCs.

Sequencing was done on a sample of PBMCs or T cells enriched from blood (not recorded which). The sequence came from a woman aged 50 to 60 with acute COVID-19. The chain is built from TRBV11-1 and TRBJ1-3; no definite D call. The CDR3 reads CASSFSDLIVNTIYF. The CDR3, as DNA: TGTGCCAGCAGCTTCTCGGACTTAATCGTAAACACCATATATTTT.